The subject of this entry is one TCR beta chain. No antigen is known for it. Germline assignment: CDR1 SGHRS and CDR2 YFSETQ. CDR3 length equals 16 residues. Via template switching, UMIs carrying a 6-nucleotide sample barcode were introduced. TCRdb reprocessed the 5' RACE reads and keeps a single row for each CDR3 protein, giving no DNA. The listing records 400,000 to 500,000 distinct CDR3 sequences. These data are taken from a study of monozygotic twins with inflammatory bowel disease. The study, taken as a whole, reports: By inverse Simpson index, TCRbeta diversity was lower in IBD patients than in healthy co-twins.

The receptor was derived from a human donor with ulcerative colitis or Crohn's disease, or a healthy co-twin of an affected twin (not recorded which). Sequencing was done on a sample of blood. This sequence joins TRBV5-1 and TRBJ2-3; TCRdb returns TRBD2, unconfirmable since there is no DNA. The CDR3 here is CASSLESGRVADTQYF.